The 18 T cell receptor beta chains presented below share a single source sample, sequenced in a study of low-dose radiotherapy and immunotherapy resistance in tumors. The time point denotes: before trial treatment. Covering alpha and beta chains, TRAV- and TRBV-specific primers were used for the first-strand cDNA. TCRs underwent 20 PCR cycles of amplification with a constant-region primer and V-primer adapter. TCRdb used MiXCR to reprocess the reads, holding one entry per CDR3 protein. Here the sample spans 55,000 to 70,000 distinct CDR3 sequences, approximately 26% being singletons. The sample was PBMCs, taken before treatment. The source is a male donor with prostate cancer.

This chain connects TRBV29-1 to TRBJ1-5, with D possibly matching TRBD1 (5 bases). The CDR3 contains 13 residues. The germline V gene encodes CDR1 SQVTM and CDR2 ANQGSEA. V lost 1 base and J lost 8, with 12 bases in between. The CDR3 protein is CSVEGLGGEPQHF. In DNA, the CDR3 is TGCAGCGTTGAAGGCCTGGGGGGAGAGCCCCAGCATTTT.

The chain has TRBV5-1 and TRBJ2-1; TRBD2 is a possible D gene (5 bases). Trimming pared 0 bases from V and 4 bases from J, leaving 14 bases between. Germline loops: CDR1 SGHRS, CDR2 YFSETQ. The CDR3 is 16 amino acids. Written as DNA, the CDR3 is TGCGCCAGCAGCTTGGAGAGGGAGCTTGGTTACAATGAGCAGTTCTTC. Translating gives CASSLERELGYNEQFF.

This clonotype was counted ten times or more. The chain links TRBV20-1 to TRBJ2-7; 14 nucleotides align to TRBD2. V lost 6 bases and J lost 4; bases outside the gene matches: 14. This CDR3 spans 17 amino acids. Germline CDR1 reads DFQATT; CDR2 reads SNEGSKA (reference sequence). The CDR3 sequence is CSASPGTSGRRMYEQYF. CDR3 DNA sequence: TGCAGTGCCAGCCCCGGGACTAGCGGGAGACGTATGTACGAGCAGTACTTC.

This clonotype was detected ten times or more. The chain employs TRBV13 and TRBJ1-2; TRBD1 might be the D (6 bases). V lost 5 bases, J lost 7 bases, and 20 bases lay in between. Germline V gives CDR1 PRHDT, CDR2 FYEKMQ (reference sequence). The CDR3 is 15 residues long. CDR3 in DNA: TGTGCCAGCAGCCTGGGGGGGGCCCCCTCGTCTGGCTACACCTTC. It codes for CASSLGGAPSSGYTF.

This clonotype occurred many times. This sequence joins TRBV27 and TRBJ1-2; D remains ambiguous. The CDR3 totals 14 residues. The germline V and J ends were trimmed by 6 bases and 1 base, with 12 bases remaining between them. Germline lookup yields CDR1 MNHEY and CDR2 SMNVEV (reference sequence). Here the CDR3 reads CASRPARLNYGYTF. CDR3 coding DNA: TGTGCCAGCAGACCAGCGAGACTTAACTATGGCTACACCTTC.

In its sample, this clonotype was seen many times. The chain employs TRBV7-3 and TRBJ2-6, with D perhaps matching TRBD1 or TRBD2 (5 bases each). Trimming removed 4 bases from V and 4 bases from J, with 14 bases in between. The CDR3 loop spans 16 amino acids. Germline loops: CDR1 SGHTA, CDR2 FQGTGA. This CDR3 is CASSYGTTGGANVLTF. DNA for the CDR3: TGTGCCAGCAGCTACGGGACGACCGGGGGGGCCAACGTCCTGACTTTC.

The chain links TRBV5-4 to TRBJ2-3; possibly TRBD1 or TRBD2 for D (5 bases each). The CDR3 has 16 residues. Germline loops: CDR1 SGHNT, CDR2 YYREEE (reference sequence). Trimming pared 4 bases from V and 1 base from J, leaving 16 bases between. CDR3 nucleotides: TGTGCCAGCAGCCCGACCGGGGCCTCGGGCACAGATACGCAGTATTTT. It translates to CASSPTGASGTDTQYF.

This clonotype was recorded at least ten times. The CDR3 DNA is TGCGCCAGCAGCTTGGACGGAGACGAGCAGTACTTC. Amino acid sequence: CASSLDGDEQYF. V gene TRBV5-1 combines with J gene TRBJ2-7, with no clear D. V lost 0 bases and J 5 bases, leaving 6 bases between the germline ends. CDR3 length equals 12 residues. Germline V gives CDR1 SGHRS, CDR2 YFSETQ.

Remarks on this clonotype: A far more abundant clone sits one base away, making this likely a read error. V is TRBV5-3 and J is TRBJ1-2; possibly TRBD1 for D (5 bases). TRBV5-3 is classed as an ORF, of uncertain function. V lost 2 bases and J 13 bases, leaving 18 bases between the germline ends. The CDR3 has 13 amino acids. CDR3 DNA: TGTGCCAGAAGCTTAACTGGGACCTTCAAAAGCACCTTC. Translated, it gives CARSLTGTFKSTF.

Details on this clonotype: A far larger clone is just one base off, so this is likely a read error. The chain recombines TRBV6-1 with TRBJ2-7, with 9 bases matching TRBD1. Germline V gene sequence: CDR1 MNHNS, CDR2 SASEGT. There are 16 residues in the CDR3. The chain's CDR3 is CASGGTGSDSSYEQNF. The CDR3 DNA reads TGCGCCAGCGGAGGGACAGGGTCTGATAGCTCCTACGAGCAGAACTTC.

This clonotype was detected only a few times. The chain employs TRBV2 and TRBJ1-5; 7 bases agree with TRBD1. The V segment lost 4 bases and the J segment 4 bases; nucleotides outside the gene matches: 7. The CDR3 sequence is 15 residues long. Germline V gives CDR1 SNHLY, CDR2 FYNNEI. The CDR3 region has the DNA TGTGCCAGCAGTGTTCAGGGGGACATAAATCAGCCCCAGCATTTT. This translates into CASSVQGDINQPQHF.

This clonotype appeared many times. The gene calls are TRBV7-2 and TRBJ1-1, with a weak D call TRBD1 (5 bases). Trimming pared 5 bases from V and 12 bases from J, leaving 16 bases between. Germline CDR1 SGHTA, CDR2 FQGNSA. CDR3 length: 12 residues. The CDR3: CASSRGREGTFF. Written as DNA, the CDR3 is TGTGCCAGCAGCCGGGGCAGGGAGGGAACTTTCTTT.

This clonotype was recorded many times. The chain uses TRBV5-5 and TRBJ1-3, with TRBD1 as a possible D gene (5 bases). CDR3 length: 18 residues. Germline V gene data show CDR1 as SGHKS and CDR2 as YYEKEE (reference sequence). V shed 1 base and J shed 0 bases, with 17 bases lying between them. The CDR3 bases are TGTGCCAGCAGCTTGCTATTGGGCAGGGCGTACTCTGGAAACACCATATATTTT. As protein: CASSLLLGRAYSGNTIYF.

This clonotype was observed at least ten times. The rearrangement links TRBV7-2 to TRBJ2-7; D is unclear. CDR1 SGHTA and CDR2 FQGNSA come from the germline V gene. The CDR3 consists of 11 residues. With 5 bases removed from V and 3 bases from J, the gap between germline ends came to 5 bases. CDR3 sequence: CASSDRYEQYF. In nucleotides, the CDR3 is TGTGCCAGCAGCGATCGCTACGAGCAGTACTTC.

This clonotype was detected many times. The rearrangement joins TRBV2 to TRBJ2-2, with D uncertain. The ends were cut back, 1 base at V and 7 bases at J, with 4 bases in the middle. The CDR3 spans 12 residues. In germline, CDR1 is SNHLY, CDR2 FYNNEI. DNA of the CDR3: TGTGCCAGCAGTGAAGAGTACGGGGAGCTGTTTTTT. This gives the protein CASSEEYGELFF.

This clonotype was recorded at least ten times. The chain combines TRBV5-1 with TRBJ2-1; TRBD2 is a possible D gene (5 bases). The germline V gene has CDR1 SGHRS and CDR2 YFSETQ. This CDR3 is built from 15 residues. Trimming took off 4 bases at V and 0 bases at J, with 11 bases between the two ends. The CDR3 region has the DNA TGCGCCAGCAGCGTAGCGTATAGCTCCTACAATGAGCAGTTCTTC. This translates into CASSVAYSSYNEQFF.

This clonotype has ten or more counts. The chain combines TRBV29-1 with TRBJ2-5; D unclear. Germline CDR1 is SQVTM and CDR2 is ANQGSEA. Between the trimmed V and J ends, which lost 7 bases and 5 bases, there was a span of 14 bases. This CDR3 region has 12 residues. This chain's CDR3 is CSGDSSRETQYF. The CDR3 coding sequence is TGCAGCGGGGATAGCTCCCGGGAGACCCAGTACTTC.

This clonotype was counted many times. This chain links TRBV20-1 with TRBJ1-5; D possibly corresponds to TRBD1 (6 bases). The germline CDR1 and CDR2 sequences are DFQATT and SNEGSKA (reference sequence). The CDR3 has 15 amino acids. V lost 6 bases to trimming and J lost 3 bases, with 18 bases between them. CDR3 coding DNA: TGCAGTGCGGGGGGGGACACCCATTCCAATCAGCCCCAGCATTTT. Amino acid sequence: CSAGGDTHSNQPQHF.